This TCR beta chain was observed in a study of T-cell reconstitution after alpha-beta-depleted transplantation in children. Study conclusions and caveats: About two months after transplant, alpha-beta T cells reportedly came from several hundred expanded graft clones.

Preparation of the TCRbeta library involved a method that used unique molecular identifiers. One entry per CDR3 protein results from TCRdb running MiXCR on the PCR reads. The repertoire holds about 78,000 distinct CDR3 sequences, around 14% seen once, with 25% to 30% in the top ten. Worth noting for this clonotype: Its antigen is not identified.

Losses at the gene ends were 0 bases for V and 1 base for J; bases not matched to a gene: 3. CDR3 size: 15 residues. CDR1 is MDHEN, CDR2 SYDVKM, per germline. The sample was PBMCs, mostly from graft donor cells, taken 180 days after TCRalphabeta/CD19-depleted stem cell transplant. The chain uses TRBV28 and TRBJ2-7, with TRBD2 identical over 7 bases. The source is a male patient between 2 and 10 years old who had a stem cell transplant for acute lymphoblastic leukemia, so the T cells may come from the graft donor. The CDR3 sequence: CASSLWGGGSYEQYF. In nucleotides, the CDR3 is TGTGCCAGCAGTTTATGGGGGGGGGGATCCTACGAGCAGTACTTC.